The rows below give T cell receptor beta chains drawn from one sample of a study of blood T cell repertoires in COVID-19. This table comes from immunoSEQ multiplex PCR, and its TCRdb copy is limited to in-frame clones, with some not included. The sample lists about 280,000 clones, roughly 90% occurring once. The specimen sequenced was peripheral blood. The receptors derive from a woman aged 25 to 39 with COVID-19, enrolled during active disease. CDR3s include the opening cysteine and the closing phenylalanine or tryptophan. Each record gives: D gene, clone size, V gene, J gene, CDR3 DNA, CDR3 protein. D genes are given only for firm matches. Clone size is not always given. Where it is, it says once, few, many or a class for expanded clones.

D gene: -; clone size: -; V gene: TRBV28; J gene: TRBJ1-1; CDR3 DNA: TGTGCCAGCAGTTTAGTTCGTCAGTGGAACACTGAAGCTTTCTTT; CDR3 protein: CASSLVRQWNTEAFF
D gene: -; clone size: -; V gene: TRBV6-2/TRBV6-3; J gene: TRBJ1-1; CDR3 DNA: TGTGCCAGCAGTTACTCCACATCAGGGGTCGATACCACTGAAGCTTTCTTT; CDR3 protein: CASSYSTSGVDTTEAFF
D gene: -; clone size: -; V gene: TRBV6-5; J gene: TRBJ1-6; CDR3 DNA: TGTGCCAGCAGTTATCGCGGTTCACCCCTCCACTTT; CDR3 protein: CASSYRGSPLHF
D gene: TRBD1; clone size: -; V gene: TRBV5-4; J gene: TRBJ2-5; CDR3 DNA: TGTGCCAGCAGCCCCCGGGACAGGGGGAAGGAGACCCAGTACTTC; CDR3 protein: CASSPRDRGKETQYF
D gene: TRBD1; clone size: -; V gene: TRBV7-7; J gene: TRBJ2-3; CDR3 DNA: TGTGCTAGCAGCCCACAGGGGACCAGCGGTACGCAGTATTTT; CDR3 protein: CASSPQGTSGTQYF
D gene: TRBD1; clone size: few; V gene: TRBV6-5; J gene: TRBJ1-3; CDR3 DNA: TGTGCCAGCGGGGACAGGAGCTCTGGAAACACCATATATTTT; CDR3 protein: CASGDRSSGNTIYF
D gene: -; clone size: -; V gene: TRBV12-3/TRBV12-4; J gene: TRBJ2-5; CDR3 DNA: TGTGCCAGCAGTTTCCGAGTAGAGACCCAGTACTTC; CDR3 protein: CASSFRVETQYF
D gene: -; clone size: -; V gene: TRBV7-9; J gene: TRBJ2-7; CDR3 DNA: TGTGCCAGCAGCTTAGAAGGAGGTCCTAACGAGCAGTACTTC; CDR3 protein: CASSLEGGPNEQYF
D gene: TRBD2; clone size: -; V gene: TRBV4-1; J gene: TRBJ2-7; CDR3 DNA: TGCGCCAGCAGCCCCGGACTAGCTGGCTACGAGCAGTACTTC; CDR3 protein: CASSPGLAGYEQYF
D gene: -; clone size: -; V gene: TRBV28; J gene: TRBJ1-4; CDR3 DNA: TGTGCCAGCAGTTTATCTCTCGCAGGGGAATATGAAAAACTGTTTTTT; CDR3 protein: CASSLSLAGEYEKLFF
D gene: TRBD1; clone size: -; V gene: TRBV28; J gene: TRBJ1-2; CDR3 DNA: TGTGCCAGCAGCGGGACAGGAACTAACTATGGCTACACCTTC; CDR3 protein: CASSGTGTNYGYTF
D gene: -; clone size: -; V gene: TRBV7-3; J gene: TRBJ2-1; CDR3 DNA: TGTGCCAGCAGCGCAGGACTCCTCTCCTACAATGAGCAGTTCTTC; CDR3 protein: CASSAGLLSYNEQFF
D gene: -; clone size: once; V gene: TRBV28; J gene: TRBJ1-2; CDR3 DNA: TGTGCCAGCAGGGGCACTGCTAACTATGGCTACACCTTC; CDR3 protein: CASRGTANYGYTF
D gene: TRBD2; clone size: -; V gene: TRBV18; J gene: TRBJ2-3; CDR3 DNA: TGTGCCAGCTCACCACCGGGACTAGCGGGAGATACGCAGTATTTT; CDR3 protein: CASSPPGLAGDTQYF
D gene: TRBD2; clone size: -; V gene: TRBV30; J gene: TRBJ2-2; CDR3 DNA: TGTGCCCAACGGGGGAGGGGAGGCGGGGAGCTGTTTTTT; CDR3 protein: CAQRGRGGGELFF
D gene: TRBD1; clone size: -; V gene: TRBV5-1; J gene: TRBJ1-4; CDR3 DNA: TGCGCCAGCAGCTCCGCAAAACAGGGGGCAGGCGAAAAACTGTTTTTT; CDR3 protein: CASSSAKQGAGEKLFF
D gene: TRBD1; clone size: -; V gene: TRBV2; J gene: TRBJ2-2; CDR3 DNA: TGTGCCAGCAGTTGGGACAGGGACAAGGGCACCGGGGAGCTGTTTTTT; CDR3 protein: CASSWDRDKGTGELFF
D gene: -; clone size: -; V gene: TRBV6-5; J gene: TRBJ2-7; CDR3 DNA: TGTGCCAGCAGCCGTTCATCCCTAAGCGCCTACGAGCAGTACTTC; CDR3 protein: CASSRSSLSAYEQYF
D gene: TRBD2; clone size: -; V gene: TRBV28; J gene: TRBJ2-1; CDR3 DNA: TGTGCCAGCAGTCCCAGCGGGGGGAACAATGAGCAGTTCTTC; CDR3 protein: CASSPSGGNNEQFF
D gene: -; clone size: -; V gene: TRBV25-1; J gene: TRBJ2-7; CDR3 DNA: TGTGCCAGCAGCCACTCCTACGAGCAGTACTTC; CDR3 protein: CASSHSYEQYF
D gene: TRBD2; clone size: -; V gene: TRBV10-1; J gene: TRBJ2-2; CDR3 DNA: TGCGCCAGCCAACTAGCGGGAGCCACCGGGGAGCTGTTTTTT; CDR3 protein: CASQLAGATGELFF